The rows below give T cell receptor beta chains drawn from one sample of a study of CD8+CD57+ T cells in acquired aplastic anemia. A single record per CDR3 protein comes from TCRdb applying MiXCR to the reads. This table holds 400,000 to 500,000 distinct CDR3 sequences, about two thirds found once. The sample was sorted CD4+, CD8+, or CD8+CD57+ T cells (not recorded which) from PBMCs. The origin of the receptors is a human donor in good health, serving as a control. Both conserved end residues are part of each CDR3. The D gene is left open where the match is weak. Size is omitted from some rows. Given values are once, few, many or a class for expanded clones.

v_call: TRBV7-3; j_call: TRBJ2-7; clone_size: .; d_call: .; cdr3_nt: TGTGCCAGCAGTTTGAAGGCGGCAGGATACGATAAGTACTTC; cdr3_aa: CASSLKAAGYDKYF
v_call: TRBV7-2; j_call: TRBJ1-2; clone_size: .; d_call: .; cdr3_nt: TGTGCCAGCAGCCCCTCGGGTGAGGGGTACAAGGATCGCTACACCTTC; cdr3_aa: CASSPSGEGYKDRYTF
v_call: TRBV5-1; j_call: TRBJ2-7; clone_size: .; d_call: .; cdr3_nt: TGTGCCAGCAGCACCCACGCAGGACAGTACGAGCAGTACTTC; cdr3_aa: CASSTHAGQYEQYF
v_call: TRBV5-1; j_call: TRBJ2-7; clone_size: .; d_call: .; cdr3_nt: TGCGCCAGCAGCAGAGACAGTAGCTCCTACGGGCAGTACTTC; cdr3_aa: CASSRDSSSYGQYF
v_call: TRBV7-9; j_call: TRBJ1-1; clone_size: .; d_call: TRBD1; cdr3_nt: TGTGCTAGCAGCGCAAGGGACAGGGGCGAGCATGAAGCCTTCTTT; cdr3_aa: CASSARDRGEHEAFF
v_call: TRBV24-1; j_call: TRBJ2-1; clone_size: .; d_call: TRBD2; cdr3_nt: TGTGCCACCAGTTCCCGGGGGGGGGCTTTAACCTACAATGAGCAGTTCTTC; cdr3_aa: CATSSRGGALTYNEQFF
v_call: TRBV7-2; j_call: TRBJ2-5; clone_size: .; d_call: TRBD2; cdr3_nt: TGTGCCAGCGGTTCGGGCGGCGCGGGGGGCCGATTCGGGACCCAGTACTTC; cdr3_aa: CASGSGGAGGRFGTQYF
v_call: TRBV19; j_call: TRBJ2-1; clone_size: many; d_call: .; cdr3_nt: TGTGCCAGTAGTATAGTAGGGAAGCTTTACAATGAGCAGTTCTTC; cdr3_aa: CASSIVGKLYNEQFF
v_call: TRBV6-6; j_call: TRBJ1-6; clone_size: many; d_call: .; cdr3_nt: TGTGCCAGCAGTCTAGACGGCCCTGGGGATTCACCCCTCCACTTT; cdr3_aa: CASSLDGPGDSPLHF
v_call: TRBV7-9; j_call: TRBJ1-1; clone_size: .; d_call: TRBD1; cdr3_nt: TGTGCCAGCAGCAGACAGGGTGGGGAGACCCAGTACTTCTTT; cdr3_aa: CASSRQGGETQYFF
v_call: TRBV3-1; j_call: TRBJ2-7; clone_size: many; d_call: TRBD2; cdr3_nt: TGTGCCAGCAGCCAAGGGACTAGCGGAACCTACGAGCAGTACTTC; cdr3_aa: CASSQGTSGTYEQYF
v_call: TRBV7-2; j_call: TRBJ1-1; clone_size: .; d_call: .; cdr3_nt: TGTGCCAGCAGCTGGGTAGTCCGGAACCCTGAAGCTTTCTTT; cdr3_aa: CASSWVVRNPEAFF
v_call: TRBV5-4; j_call: TRBJ1-2; clone_size: .; d_call: .; cdr3_nt: TGTGCCAGCAGCCAATCTAGCGAGACCTATGGCTACACCTTC; cdr3_aa: CASSQSSETYGYTF
v_call: TRBV12-3/TRBV12-4; j_call: TRBJ1-6; clone_size: few; d_call: .; cdr3_nt: TGTGCCAGCAGTTTGAGACCAAATTCACCCCTCCACTTT; cdr3_aa: CASSLRPNSPLHF
v_call: TRBV7-2; j_call: TRBJ1-2; clone_size: .; d_call: TRBD1; cdr3_nt: TGTGCCAGCAGCCAACACAGGGGGCAGGGTGGCTACACCTTC; cdr3_aa: CASSQHRGQGGYTF
v_call: TRBV5-4; j_call: TRBJ2-7; clone_size: few; d_call: .; cdr3_nt: TGTGCCAGCAGCTTGACGGTGGTATCACTCTACGAGCAGTACTTC; cdr3_aa: CASSLTVVSLYEQYF
v_call: TRBV29-1; j_call: TRBJ2-5; clone_size: few; d_call: .; cdr3_nt: TGCAGCCACTCGTTCGGGACGGGCAACCAAGAGACCCAGTACTTC; cdr3_aa: CSHSFGTGNQETQYF
v_call: TRBV7-2; j_call: TRBJ2-3; clone_size: .; d_call: TRBD2; cdr3_nt: TGTGCCAGCAGCTTAGAGGCGCGGACTAGCGGTTCCTACTATTTT; cdr3_aa: CASSLEARTSGSYYF
v_call: TRBV5-1; j_call: TRBJ1-1; clone_size: many; d_call: TRBD1; cdr3_nt: TGCGCCAGCAGCGCATACAGGGGGGCAACTGAAGCTTTCTTT; cdr3_aa: CASSAYRGATEAFF
v_call: TRBV15; j_call: TRBJ2-1; clone_size: .; d_call: .; cdr3_nt: TGTGCCAGCAGCGAGGGCAGGGCTTACACTGGGCAGCTCTTC; cdr3_aa: CASSEGRAYTGQLF
v_call: TRBV6-5; j_call: TRBJ2-1; clone_size: .; d_call: .; cdr3_nt: TGTGCCAGCACTCCTGTCGGTGCGGCCTACAATGAGCAGTTCTTC; cdr3_aa: CASTPVGAAYNEQFF
v_call: TRBV5-4; j_call: TRBJ1-1; clone_size: .; d_call: .; cdr3_nt: TGTGCCAGCAGCAAGGGTCACGCCGTGAACACTGAAGCTTTCTTT; cdr3_aa: CASSKGHAVNTEAFF
v_call: TRBV4-3; j_call: TRBJ2-7; clone_size: .; d_call: .; cdr3_nt: TGCGCCACCGGCAGGGGCCCGCCTTCCTACGAGCAGTACTTC; cdr3_aa: CATGRGPPSYEQYF
v_call: TRBV5-1; j_call: TRBJ1-1; clone_size: many; d_call: .; cdr3_nt: TGCGCCAGCAGCAAAGCGGACGGATCTGAAGCTTTCTTT; cdr3_aa: CASSKADGSEAFF
v_call: TRBV11-2; j_call: TRBJ2-5; clone_size: many; d_call: .; cdr3_nt: TGTGCCAGCAGCCGGATCCGAATGGGGGAGACCCAGTACTTC; cdr3_aa: CASSRIRMGETQYF
v_call: TRBV6-1; j_call: TRBJ2-1; clone_size: .; d_call: TRBD1; cdr3_nt: TGTGCCAGCAGTGGGCGGTCCCCGGGACAGTACAATGAGCAGTTCTTC; cdr3_aa: CASSGRSPGQYNEQFF
v_call: TRBV15; j_call: TRBJ2-7; clone_size: .; d_call: .; cdr3_nt: TGTGCCACCAGCAGACTCGGCGGGACCTACGAGCAGTACTTC; cdr3_aa: CATSRLGGTYEQYF
v_call: TRBV12-3/TRBV12-4; j_call: TRBJ2-5; clone_size: few; d_call: TRBD2; cdr3_nt: TGTGCCAGCAGCCAAGGCCGACTAGCGGGGGGCCGGGAGACCCAGTACTTC; cdr3_aa: CASSQGRLAGGRETQYF
v_call: TRBV5-1; j_call: TRBJ1-2; clone_size: many; d_call: TRBD1; cdr3_nt: TGCGCCAGCAGCTTGGGGGCCGGGACAGGGATGGTGTATGGCTACACCTTC; cdr3_aa: CASSLGAGTGMVYGYTF
v_call: TRBV20-1; j_call: TRBJ1-2; clone_size: .; d_call: .; cdr3_nt: TGCAGTGCTAGTGGGGTCGACTATGGCTACACCTTC; cdr3_aa: CSASGVDYGYTF
v_call: TRBV6-2/TRBV6-3; j_call: TRBJ1-3; clone_size: few; d_call: .; cdr3_nt: TGTGCCAGCAGCGTCCCCGGCGGCTACTCTGGAAACACCATATATTTT; cdr3_aa: CASSVPGGYSGNTIYF
v_call: TRBV7-2; j_call: TRBJ1-1; clone_size: once; d_call: .; cdr3_nt: TGTGCCAGCAGTATGAGACCAGCCCGAGTATTGAAGACTGAAGCTTTCTTT; cdr3_aa: CASSMRPARVLKTEAFF
v_call: TRBV2; j_call: TRBJ1-1; clone_size: many; d_call: .; cdr3_nt: TGTGCCGGCTCAACAGATATGAACACTGAAGCTTTCTTT; cdr3_aa: CAGSTDMNTEAFF
v_call: TRBV7-6; j_call: TRBJ2-1; clone_size: few; d_call: TRBD2; cdr3_nt: TGTGCCAGCAGCCCTCGGGGGGTCGGGCAGTTCTTC; cdr3_aa: CASSPRGVGQFF
v_call: TRBV18; j_call: TRBJ2-3; clone_size: .; d_call: .; cdr3_nt: TGTGCCAGCTCACCACGTTACAGCACAGATACGCAGTATTTT; cdr3_aa: CASSPRYSTDTQYF
v_call: TRBV5-1; j_call: TRBJ1-2; clone_size: many; d_call: TRBD1; cdr3_nt: TGCGCCAGCAGCTACGGACAGGAGCCCTATGGCTACACCTTC; cdr3_aa: CASSYGQEPYGYTF
v_call: TRBV9; j_call: TRBJ2-7; clone_size: .; d_call: TRBD2; cdr3_nt: TGTGCCAGCAGCTTCGGAGCGGGGGGGTCCAACGAGCAGTACTTC; cdr3_aa: CASSFGAGGSNEQYF
v_call: TRBV9; j_call: TRBJ1-1; clone_size: few; d_call: TRBD1; cdr3_nt: TGTGCCAGCAGCGCCAGGGGGACTGAAGCTTTCTTT; cdr3_aa: CASSARGTEAFF
v_call: TRBV29-1; j_call: TRBJ1-2; clone_size: .; d_call: .; cdr3_nt: TGCAGCGCCGAGGAACTGGATGGGTACACCTTC; cdr3_aa: CSAEELDGYTF
v_call: TRBV24-1; j_call: TRBJ1-5; clone_size: .; d_call: .; cdr3_nt: TGTGCCACCAGTGATTCGCGGACAGCCGTTGGGGGGGCCCAGCATTTT; cdr3_aa: CATSDSRTAVGGAQHF
v_call: TRBV10-3; j_call: TRBJ2-4; clone_size: many; d_call: .; cdr3_nt: TGTGCCATCAGTGATGGTCCAAACATTCAGTACTTC; cdr3_aa: CAISDGPNIQYF
v_call: TRBV6-2/TRBV6-3; j_call: TRBJ1-3; clone_size: .; d_call: TRBD1; cdr3_nt: TGTGCCACCAGGGGGCGCGACACCGGGGAGCTTGGTGGAAACGCCATATATTTT; cdr3_aa: CATRGRDTGELGGNAIYF
v_call: TRBV7-2; j_call: TRBJ2-7; clone_size: .; d_call: .; cdr3_nt: TGTGCCAGCAGCTTAGATCGCGTAGGAGGGGGCCAGCCCTTC; cdr3_aa: CASSLDRVGGGQPF
v_call: TRBV19; j_call: TRBJ1-5; clone_size: .; d_call: TRBD1; cdr3_nt: TGTGCCAGTAGTGGACAGGCTCAGCCCCAGCATTTT; cdr3_aa: CASSGQAQPQHF
v_call: TRBV2; j_call: TRBJ2-1; clone_size: .; d_call: .; cdr3_nt: TGTGCCAGCCGTGGAGGGGCCGGCCAGGAGACCCAGTTCTTC; cdr3_aa: CASRGGAGQETQFF
v_call: TRBV7-2; j_call: TRBJ2-5; clone_size: .; d_call: .; cdr3_nt: TGTGCCAGCAGTCGGGGGTTGACACAAGAGACCCAGTACTTC; cdr3_aa: CASSRGLTQETQYF
v_call: TRBV6-6; j_call: TRBJ1-6; clone_size: many; d_call: .; cdr3_nt: TGTGCCAGCAGTTACTCCCCGGGGAGGGCAGCCGGTTCACCCCTCCACTTT; cdr3_aa: CASSYSPGRAAGSPLHF
v_call: TRBV29-1; j_call: TRBJ2-7; clone_size: few; d_call: TRBD1; cdr3_nt: TGCAGCGTGGACCAGACAGGGGGAATCGGGCAGTACTTC; cdr3_aa: CSVDQTGGIGQYF
v_call: TRBV7-4; j_call: TRBJ2-5; clone_size: once; d_call: TRBD2; cdr3_nt: TGTGCCAGCAGCCAGCGGGGCAGAGCGGGGGAAGAGACCCAGTACTTC; cdr3_aa: CASSQRGRAGEETQYF
v_call: TRBV5-1; j_call: TRBJ2-1; clone_size: .; d_call: TRBD2; cdr3_nt: TGCGCCAGCAGCCGATCTAGCGGGGGGGAGTTCTTC; cdr3_aa: CASSRSSGGEFF
v_call: TRBV20-1; j_call: TRBJ2-7; clone_size: .; d_call: .; cdr3_nt: TGCAGTGCTTATCGTGGCGGGCCAAGTGGCTCCTACGAGCAGTACTTC; cdr3_aa: CSAYRGGPSGSYEQYF
v_call: TRBV30; j_call: TRBJ1-1; clone_size: once; d_call: .; cdr3_nt: TGTGCCTGGACCCGGGACAAGTTTATGAACACTGAAGCTTTCTTT; cdr3_aa: CAWTRDKFMNTEAFF
v_call: TRBV7-9; j_call: TRBJ2-7; clone_size: .; d_call: .; cdr3_nt: TGTGCCAGCAGTACAGGACGACTCTCCTACGAGCAGTACTTC; cdr3_aa: CASSTGRLSYEQYF
v_call: TRBV7-9; j_call: TRBJ2-5; clone_size: .; d_call: .; cdr3_nt: .; cdr3_aa: CTYRGMATPSVRGF
v_call: TRBV19; j_call: TRBJ2-7; clone_size: many; d_call: .; cdr3_nt: TGTGCCAGTAGTGTCAGGGGAGCCTACGAGCAGTACTTC; cdr3_aa: CASSVRGAYEQYF
v_call: TRBV7-2; j_call: TRBJ2-5; clone_size: .; d_call: TRBD2; cdr3_nt: TGTGCCAGCAGTGCTACGACTAGCGGGGGCTCAAACGGGTACTTC; cdr3_aa: CASSATTSGGSNGYF
v_call: TRBV20-1; j_call: TRBJ1-5; clone_size: .; d_call: .; cdr3_nt: TGCAGTGCAAAACAGGAGATCTACAATCAGCCCCAGCATTTT; cdr3_aa: CSAKQEIYNQPQHF
v_call: TRBV9; j_call: TRBJ1-6; clone_size: .; d_call: .; cdr3_nt: TGTGCCAGCAGCGTAGTCGGGACACCCCATTCACCCCTCCACTTT; cdr3_aa: CASSVVGTPHSPLHF
v_call: TRBV6-1; j_call: TRBJ2-5; clone_size: many; d_call: .; cdr3_nt: TGTGCCAGCTCTAGGGTAGAGACCCAGTACTTC; cdr3_aa: CASSRVETQYF
v_call: TRBV20-1; j_call: TRBJ1-6; clone_size: .; d_call: .; cdr3_nt: TGCAGTGCTAGAGACCTCCCGGAGGGACATTCACCCCTCCACTTT; cdr3_aa: CSARDLPEGHSPLHF